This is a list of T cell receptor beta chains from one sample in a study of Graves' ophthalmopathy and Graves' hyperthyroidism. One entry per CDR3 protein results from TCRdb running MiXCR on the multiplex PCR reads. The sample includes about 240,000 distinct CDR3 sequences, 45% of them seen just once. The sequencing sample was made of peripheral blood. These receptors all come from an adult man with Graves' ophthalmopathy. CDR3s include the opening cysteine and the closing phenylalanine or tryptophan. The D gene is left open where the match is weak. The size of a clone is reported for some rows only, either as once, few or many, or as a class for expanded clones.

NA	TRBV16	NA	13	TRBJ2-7	CASSQARHYEQYF	TGTGCCAGCAGCCAAGCCCGACACTACGAGCAGTACTTC
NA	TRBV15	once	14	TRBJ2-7	CATSNSGPYYEQYF	TGTGCCACCAGCAACTCGGGTCCTTACTACGAGCAGTACTTC
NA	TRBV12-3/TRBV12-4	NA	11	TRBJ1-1	CASSLGSEAFF	TGTGCCAGCAGTTTGGGTTCTGAAGCTTTCTTT
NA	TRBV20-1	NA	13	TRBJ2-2	CSARDSFDGELFF	TGCAGTGCTAGAGATTCCTTTGACGGGGAGCTGTTTTTT
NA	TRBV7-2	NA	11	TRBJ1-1	CASSRGQEAFF	TGTGCCAGCAGCCGAGGACAGGAAGCTTTCTTT
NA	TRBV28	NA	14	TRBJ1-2	CASSLWTADYGYTF	TGTGCCAGCAGTTTATGGACGGCTGACTATGGCTACACCTTC
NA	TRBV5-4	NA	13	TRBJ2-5	CASSYSPRETQYF	TGTGCCAGCAGCTATAGCCCTCGAGAGACCCAGTACTTC
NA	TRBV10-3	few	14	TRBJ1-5	CAISTGNGNQPQHF	TGTGCCATCAGTACAGGGAACGGCAATCAGCCCCAGCATTTT
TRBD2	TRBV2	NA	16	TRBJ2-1	CASSEAFLAGRYEQFF	TGTGCCAGCAGTGAAGCGTTCCTAGCGGGGAGGTATGAGCAGTTCTTC
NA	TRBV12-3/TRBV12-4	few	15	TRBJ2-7	CASSGRDGPSYEQYF	TGTGCCAGCAGCGGCCGGGACGGACCCTCCTACGAGCAGTACTTC
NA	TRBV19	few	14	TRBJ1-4	CASTSDRSNEKLFF	TGTGCCAGTACCTCGGACAGATCTAATGAAAAACTGTTTTTT